This T cell receptor beta chain was sequenced for a study of blood T cell repertoires in COVID-19. Turning to the study itself: Whether acute or convalescent, the COVID-19 samples came from the United States, Italy and Spain.

Methods used by the authors: Reference gene primer amplification in the assay estimated nucleated cell counts. Clones were sequenced by immunoSEQ multiplex PCR, and TCRdb holds only the in-frame ones, with some missing. D and trimming come from the DNA, and the V and J calls and clone size come from that table. This sample has about 140,000 clones, with 70% to 90% found just once. This CDR3 spans 13 amino acids. V lost 7 bases and J lost 0, with 12 bases in between. Germline V lookup: CDR1 GTSNPN, CDR2 SVGIG (reference sequence). This receptor was obtained from a woman in her sixties with acute or convalescent COVID-19. The sample consisted of peripheral blood. The rearrangement uses TRBV30 and TRBJ2-5; TRBD1 or TRBD2 may be the D gene (5 bases each). This CDR3 reads CASGRGYQETQYF. CDR3 bases: TGTGCCTCGGGACGGGGATACCAAGAGACCCAGTACTTC.